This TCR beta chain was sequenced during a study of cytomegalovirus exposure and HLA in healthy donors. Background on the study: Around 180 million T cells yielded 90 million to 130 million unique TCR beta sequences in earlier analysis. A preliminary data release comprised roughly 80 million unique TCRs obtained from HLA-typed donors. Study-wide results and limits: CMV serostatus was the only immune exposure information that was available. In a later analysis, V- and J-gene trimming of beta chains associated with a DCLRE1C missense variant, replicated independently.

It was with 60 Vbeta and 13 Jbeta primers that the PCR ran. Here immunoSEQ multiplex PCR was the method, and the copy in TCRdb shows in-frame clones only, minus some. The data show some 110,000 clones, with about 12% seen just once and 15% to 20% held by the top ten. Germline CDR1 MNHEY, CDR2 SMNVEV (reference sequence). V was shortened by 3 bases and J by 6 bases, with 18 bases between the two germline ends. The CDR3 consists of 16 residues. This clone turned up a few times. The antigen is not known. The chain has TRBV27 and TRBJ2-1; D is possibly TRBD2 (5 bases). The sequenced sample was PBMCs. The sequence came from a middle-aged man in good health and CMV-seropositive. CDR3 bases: TGTGCCAGCAGTTTTTCTAGCTCCACGTGGTTCAATGAGCAGTTCTTC. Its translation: CASSFSSSTWFNEQFF.